Listed below are T cell receptor beta chains from one sample, sequenced in a study of neurological immune-mediated disorders. TCRdb passed the 5' RACE reads through MiXCR, listing each CDR3 protein once. The data show around 56,000 distinct CDR3 sequences, 24% seen once. Sample: PBMCs. The source of these receptors is a man in his fifties or sixties with HTLV-1-associated myelopathy (HAM/TSP). Both conserved end residues are part of each CDR3.

j_gene | v_gene | CDR3aa
TRBJ2-1 | TRBV5-1 | CASSYTGLAGSNEQFF
TRBJ2-7 | TRBV2 | CASSEHPAMAYEQYF
TRBJ1-5 | TRBV28 | CASSDKGFQPQHF
TRBJ2-1 | TRBV6-1 | CASSEVRYEQFF
TRBJ2-7 | TRBV5-1 | CASSFRTGGEQYF
TRBJ2-1 | TRBV28 | CASHGQGDNEQFF
TRBJ2-1 | TRBV7-9 | CASSLDFAGNEQFF
TRBJ1-1 | TRBV5-1 | CASSMATGNTEAFF
TRBJ2-7 | TRBV20-1 | CSARARTSGAYEQYF
TRBJ2-5 | TRBV10-1 | CASSESREGTQYF
TRBJ2-3 | TRBV5-1 | CASSFGLPSKDTQYF
TRBJ1-5 | TRBV10-3 | CAISANTGGDQPQHF
TRBJ1-3 | TRBV7-9 | CASSLGEILGNTIYF
TRBJ2-1 | TRBV3-1 | CASSQMTAGNEQFF
TRBJ2-3 | TRBV20-1 | CSASGGLAIYTDTQYF
TRBJ1-1 | TRBV6-5 | CASSYGTGRATEAFF
TRBJ2-1 | TRBV5-1 | CASSFVSGSDNEQFF
TRBJ2-5 | TRBV5-1 | CASSLMGEETQYF
TRBJ1-4 | TRBV20-1 | CSARGRSNEKLFF
TRBJ2-5 | TRBV12-3/TRBV12-4 | CASSSYSGGQETQYF
TRBJ2-5 | TRBV18 | CASSPSGARETQYF
TRBJ2-3 | TRBV6-1 | CASSSGTEVKDTQYF
TRBJ2-5 | TRBV20-1 | CSARGTSGRAGETQYF
TRBJ2-2 | TRBV12-3/TRBV12-4 | CASSLGELNTGELFF
TRBJ2-7 | TRBV10-3 | CAARGSGTATYEQYF
TRBJ2-5 | TRBV6-2/TRBV6-3 | CASSSRGETQYF
TRBJ1-2 | TRBV27 | CARRGGYTF
TRBJ2-7 | TRBV20-1 | CSARAPGLAGVYEQYF
TRBJ2-6 | TRBV18 | CASSPITGRGNNVLTF